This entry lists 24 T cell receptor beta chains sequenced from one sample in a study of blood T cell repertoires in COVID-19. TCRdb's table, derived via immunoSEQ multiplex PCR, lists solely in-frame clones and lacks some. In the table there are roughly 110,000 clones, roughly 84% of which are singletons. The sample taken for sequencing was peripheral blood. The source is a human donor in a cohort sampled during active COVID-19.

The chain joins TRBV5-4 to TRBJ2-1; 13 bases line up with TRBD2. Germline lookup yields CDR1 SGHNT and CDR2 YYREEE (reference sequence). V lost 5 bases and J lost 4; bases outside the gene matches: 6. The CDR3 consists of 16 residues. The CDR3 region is CASSQGTSGIYNEQFF. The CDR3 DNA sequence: TGTGCCAGCAGTCAAGGGACTAGCGGGATATACAATGAGCAGTTCTTC.

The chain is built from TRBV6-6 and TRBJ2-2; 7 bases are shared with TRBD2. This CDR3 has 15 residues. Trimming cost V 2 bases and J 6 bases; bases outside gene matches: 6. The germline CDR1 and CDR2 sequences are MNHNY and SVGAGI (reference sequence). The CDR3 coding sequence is TGTGCCAGCAGTTACCCCCGGGGGAGGGCCGGGGAGCTGTTTTTT. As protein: CASSYPRGRAGELFF.

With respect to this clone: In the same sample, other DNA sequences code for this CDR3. The CDR3 sequence is CASSFYSGQETQYF. In DNA form, the CDR3 reads TGCGCCAGCAGCTTCTACTCCGGGCAAGAGACCCAGTACTTC. The chain carries TRBV5-1 and TRBJ2-5, with D uncertain. The germline V and J ends were trimmed by 2 bases and 2 bases, with 10 bases remaining between them. Germline V CDR1 and CDR2: SGHRS, YFSETQ. The CDR3 spans 14 residues.

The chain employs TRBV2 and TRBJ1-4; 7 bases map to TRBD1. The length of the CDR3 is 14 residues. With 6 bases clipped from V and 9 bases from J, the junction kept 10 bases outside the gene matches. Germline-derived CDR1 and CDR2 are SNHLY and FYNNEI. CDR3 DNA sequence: TGTGCCAGCAGCCCGGGAACAGGGGAAAAAAAACTGTTTTTT. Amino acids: CASSPGTGEKKLFF.

The CDR3 loop reads CASSRDKNQPQHF. As DNA, the CDR3 is TGTGCCAGCAGTAGAGACAAGAATCAGCCCCAGCATTTT. The rearrangement uses TRBV12-3 or TRBV12-4 and TRBJ1-5, with no clear D. This CDR3 comprises 13 residues. With 5 bases removed from V and 4 bases from J, the gap between germline ends came to 9 bases.

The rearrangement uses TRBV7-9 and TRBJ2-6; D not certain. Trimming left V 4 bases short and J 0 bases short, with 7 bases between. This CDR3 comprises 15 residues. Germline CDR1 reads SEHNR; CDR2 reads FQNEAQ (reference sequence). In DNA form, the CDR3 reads TGTGCCAGCAGCTCCCTGAGCTCTGGGGCCAACGTCCTGACTTTC. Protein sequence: CASSSLSSGANVLTF. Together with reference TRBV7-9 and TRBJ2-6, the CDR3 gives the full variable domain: DTGVSQNPRHKITKRGQNVTFRCDPISEHNRLYWYRQTLGQGPEFLTYFQNEAQLEKSRLLSDRFSAERPKGSFSTLEIQRTEQGDSAMYLCASSSLSSGANVLTFGAGSRLTVL.

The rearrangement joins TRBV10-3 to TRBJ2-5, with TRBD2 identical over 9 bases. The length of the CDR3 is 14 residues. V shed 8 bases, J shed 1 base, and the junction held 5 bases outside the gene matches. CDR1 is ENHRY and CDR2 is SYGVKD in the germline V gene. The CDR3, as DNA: TGTGCCATCTCTAGAGCGGGGGGCCAAGAGACCCAGTACTTC. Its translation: CAISRAGGQETQYF.

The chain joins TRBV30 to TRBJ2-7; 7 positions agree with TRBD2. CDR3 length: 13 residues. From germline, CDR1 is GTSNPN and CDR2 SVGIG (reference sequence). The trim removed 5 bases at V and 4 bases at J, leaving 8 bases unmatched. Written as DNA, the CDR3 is TGTGCCTGGGCACCGGGACTACAGTACGAGCAGTACTTC. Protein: CAWAPGLQYEQYF.

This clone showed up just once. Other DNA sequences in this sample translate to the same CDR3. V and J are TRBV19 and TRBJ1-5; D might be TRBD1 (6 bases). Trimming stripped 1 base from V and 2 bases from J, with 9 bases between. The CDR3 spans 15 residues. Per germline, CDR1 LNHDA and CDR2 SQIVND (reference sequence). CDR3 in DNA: TGTGCCAGTAGTATAGGAGGGGGAGGCAATCAGCCCCAGCATTTT. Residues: CASSIGGGGNQPQHF.

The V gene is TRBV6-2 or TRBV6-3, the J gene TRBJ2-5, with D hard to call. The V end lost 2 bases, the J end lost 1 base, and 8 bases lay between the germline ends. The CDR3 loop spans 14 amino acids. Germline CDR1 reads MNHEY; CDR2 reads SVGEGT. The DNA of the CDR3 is TGTGCCAGCAGTTACAACGCGGCCCAAGAGACCCAGTACTTC. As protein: CASSYNAAQETQYF.

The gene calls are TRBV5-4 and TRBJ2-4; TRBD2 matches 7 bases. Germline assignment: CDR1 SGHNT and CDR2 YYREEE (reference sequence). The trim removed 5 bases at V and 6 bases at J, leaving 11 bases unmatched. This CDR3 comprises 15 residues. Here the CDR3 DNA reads TGTGCCAGCAGTCCGGGAGGCCAGCGGCTAAACATTCAGTACTTC. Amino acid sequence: CASSPGGQRLNIQYF.

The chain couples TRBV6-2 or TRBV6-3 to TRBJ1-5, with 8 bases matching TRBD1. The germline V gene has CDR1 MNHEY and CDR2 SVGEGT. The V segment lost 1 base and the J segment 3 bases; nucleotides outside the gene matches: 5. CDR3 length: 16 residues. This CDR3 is CASSYYGQGYNQPQHF. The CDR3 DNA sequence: TGTGCCAGCAGTTACTATGGACAGGGTTACAATCAGCCCCAGCATTTT.

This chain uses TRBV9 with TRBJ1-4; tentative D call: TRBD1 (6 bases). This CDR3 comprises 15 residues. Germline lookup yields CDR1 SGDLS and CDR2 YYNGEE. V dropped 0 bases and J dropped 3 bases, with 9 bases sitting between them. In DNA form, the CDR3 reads TGTGCCAGCAGCGTAGGGGAGGGGGCTAATGAAAAACTGTTTTTT. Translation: CASSVGEGANEKLFF.

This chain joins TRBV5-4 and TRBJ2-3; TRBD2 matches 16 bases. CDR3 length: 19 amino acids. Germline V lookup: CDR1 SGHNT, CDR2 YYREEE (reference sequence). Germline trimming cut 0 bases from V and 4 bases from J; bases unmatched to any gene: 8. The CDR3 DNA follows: TGTGCCAGCAGCTTGGCGGGACTAGCGGGAGGGGCGCTCTCAGATACGCAGTATTTT. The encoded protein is CASSLAGLAGGALSDTQYF.

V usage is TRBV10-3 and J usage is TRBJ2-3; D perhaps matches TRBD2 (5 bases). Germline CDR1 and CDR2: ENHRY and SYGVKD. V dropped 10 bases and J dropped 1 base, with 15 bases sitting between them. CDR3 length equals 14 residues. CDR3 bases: TGTGCCACCTCTCCAGCGCGGGGCACAGATACGCAGTATTTT. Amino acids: CATSPARGTDTQYF.

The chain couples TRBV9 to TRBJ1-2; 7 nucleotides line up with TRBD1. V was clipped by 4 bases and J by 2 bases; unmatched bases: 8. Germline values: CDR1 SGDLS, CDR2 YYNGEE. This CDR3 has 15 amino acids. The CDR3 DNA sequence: TGTGCCAGCAGCCTGTTGACAGGGATGAACTATGGCTACACCTTC. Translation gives CASSLLTGMNYGYTF.

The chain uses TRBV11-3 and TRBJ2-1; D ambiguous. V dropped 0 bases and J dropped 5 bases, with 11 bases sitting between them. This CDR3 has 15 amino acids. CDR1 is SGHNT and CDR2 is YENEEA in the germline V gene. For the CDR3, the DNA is TGTGCCAGCAGCTTAGAGGGCCAGATGAACAATGAGCAGTTCTTC. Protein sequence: CASSLEGQMNNEQFF. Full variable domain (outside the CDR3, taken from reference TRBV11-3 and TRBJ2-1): EAGVVQSPRYKIIEKKQPVAFWCNPISGHNTLYWYLQNLGQGPELLIRYENEEAVDDSQLPKDRFSAERLKGVDSTLKIQPAELGDSAVYLCASSLEGQMNNEQFFGPGTRLTVL.

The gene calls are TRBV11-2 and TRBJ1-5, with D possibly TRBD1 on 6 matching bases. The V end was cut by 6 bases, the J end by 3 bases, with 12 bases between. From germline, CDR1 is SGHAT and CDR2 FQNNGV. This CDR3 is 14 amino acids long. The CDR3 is CASSFGQFNQPQHF. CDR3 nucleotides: TGTGCCAGCAGTTTTGGACAGTTCAATCAGCCCCAGCATTTT.

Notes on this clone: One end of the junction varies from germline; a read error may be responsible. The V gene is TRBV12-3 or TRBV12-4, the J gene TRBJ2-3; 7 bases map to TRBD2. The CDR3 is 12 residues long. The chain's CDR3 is CASRPEQARGDF. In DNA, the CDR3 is TGTGCCAGCAGGCCTGAGCAGGCTCGGGGGGATTTT.

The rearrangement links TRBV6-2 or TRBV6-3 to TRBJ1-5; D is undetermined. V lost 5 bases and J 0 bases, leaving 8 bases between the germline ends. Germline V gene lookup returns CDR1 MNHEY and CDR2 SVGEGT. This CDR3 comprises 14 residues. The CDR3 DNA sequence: TGTGCCAGCAGTCCGGGGAATAGCAATCAGCCCCAGCATTTT. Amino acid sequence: CASSPGNSNQPQHF.

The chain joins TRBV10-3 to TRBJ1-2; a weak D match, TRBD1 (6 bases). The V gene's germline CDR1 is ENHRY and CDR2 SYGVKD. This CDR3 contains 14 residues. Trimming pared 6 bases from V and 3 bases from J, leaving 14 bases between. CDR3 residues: CAISDQGRDYGYTF. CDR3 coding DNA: TGTGCCATCAGCGACCAGGGGAGGGACTATGGCTACACCTTC.

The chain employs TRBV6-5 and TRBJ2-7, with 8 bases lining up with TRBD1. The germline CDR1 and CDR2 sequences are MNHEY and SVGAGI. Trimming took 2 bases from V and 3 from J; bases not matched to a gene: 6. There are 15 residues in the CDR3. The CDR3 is CASSYRDRGGYEQYF. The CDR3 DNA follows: TGTGCCAGCAGTTACCGAGACAGGGGTGGCTACGAGCAGTACTTC.

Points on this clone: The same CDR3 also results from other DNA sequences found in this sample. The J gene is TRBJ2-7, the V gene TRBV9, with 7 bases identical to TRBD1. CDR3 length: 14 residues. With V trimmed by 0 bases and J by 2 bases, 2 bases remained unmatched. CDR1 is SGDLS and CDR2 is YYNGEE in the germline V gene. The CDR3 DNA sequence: TGTGCCAGCAGCGTAGGGCAGGGGGCCTACGAGCAGTACTTC. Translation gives CASSVGQGAYEQYF.

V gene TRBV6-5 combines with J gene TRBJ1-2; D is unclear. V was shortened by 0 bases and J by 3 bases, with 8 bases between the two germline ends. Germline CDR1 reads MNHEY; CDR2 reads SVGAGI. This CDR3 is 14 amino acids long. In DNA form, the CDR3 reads TGTGCCAGCAGTTACTCGGGAGTGGACTATGGCTACACCTTC. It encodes CASSYSGVDYGYTF.